The entry below gives a single T cell receptor beta chain sequence along with its context. There is no known antigen for this receptor. There are no base qualities to consult, and no much larger clone falls within one base. V loses 7 bases of germline sequence and J loses 4 bases, and the interval between the two ends is 14 bases. Based on the germline V gene, the CDR1 and CDR2 sequences are SNHLY and FYNNEI. Its CDR3 holds 15 amino acids, cysteine through phenylalanine. The entry retains the CDR3 DNA only, 45 bases that are in frame from base 1. A single peripheral blood draw of around 0.11 L on average was collected from each donor into heparinised tubes. Naive, central memory, regulatory and stem cell-like memory CD4+ T cells were sorted on a BD FACSAria II using a panel including CD45RO, CCR7, CD25, CD127, CD95 and CD27. Purity was above 95% for every sorted population. Right away, PBMCs were isolated by Lymphoprep density gradient centrifugation and were stained directly, with no culture step. So that batch effects would be minimized, each experiment stained and sorted samples in pairs, pairing one healthy donor with one patient.

These data belong to a study of beta chain features in type 1 diabetes (dated by TCRdb to 2016 to 2019). Context from the whole study: Mean age, gender distribution, total cell number and subset yield did not differ between patients and healthy donors. A total of about 100,000,000 sorted cells were examined across all samples, and RNA yield correlated strongly with the number of cells per subset. Naive and central memory subsets were obtained from all 30 or so donors, but regulatory and stem cell-like memory subsets were isolated from only 8 patients and 8 healthy donors. The study compared the TCRB repertoires of sorted circulating CD4+ T cell subsets in recently diagnosed type 1 diabetes patients with those in matched healthy donors. General findings and caveats noted by the study authors: PCR might favor shorter templates, but patient and control samples were amplified and corrected together, so any skew would affect both groups equally. Only small numbers of individuals were included in the HLA sub-analyses, which left unresolved whether HLA type had any influence on TCRB rearrangement. Type 1 diabetes patients showed a moderate but significant shortening of TCRB CDR3 length in all four CD4+ subsets. At VDJ recombination sites, type 1 diabetes patients had fewer insertions and more deleted nucleotides, which implies abnormalities in thymic rearrangement. Naive, central memory and regulatory TCRB repertoires appeared to be more similar among patients than among healthy donors. Sequencing cDNA rather than genomic DNA could over-represent highly expressing activated cells, although activation and CD3 levels did not differ between groups.

The High Capacity cDNA Reverse Transcription Kit was used to reverse transcribe all of the isolated RNA, meaning that expressed TCRB transcripts were what got sequenced. Deep immunoSEQ sequencing was applied to naive, central memory and regulatory T cell samples, giving an average of approximately 3.8 million total reads per sample. Sorted cells were lysed in RLT buffer, and RNA was extracted using DNase-treated RNeasy Micro or Mini kits according to cell number. To prevent cross-contamination, each cell subset was processed individually, whereas patient and healthy donor samples were processed jointly. Using the immunoSEQ multiplex PCR, TCRB sequences were amplified from cDNA into 87-bp fragments spanning the CDR3 region. Sequencing of the amplicons was performed on the Illumina HiSeq platform. The authors' pipeline ran thus. PCR bias was corrected computationally using synthetic template baselines, and reads within Hamming distance 2 were collapsed, with unmergeable singletons discarded. Reads were aligned against IMGT to assign V, D and J genes, CDR3 length and insertions or deletions at six rearrangement sites. Within each subset, clonotype counts were normalized to sorted cell number, and only after that were true diversity and Gini coefficients computed with the tcR R package. The overlap coefficient, calculated on TCRB nucleotide sequences, was used to measure repertoire sharing. Out-of-frame TCRB sequences from naive cells were analyzed to stand in for the pre-selection repertoire. This immuneACCESS table, as held by TCRdb, lists in-frame sequences with V and J called but not all clones. Of the missing ones, under half trace to an unresolved V gene in checked studies; the others have no known cause. The D gene and trimming were derived from the DNA, and the V and J assignments and clone size from that table. This sample gives roughly 610,000 clones in total; about 14% of them show up just once. The top ten hold approximately 0.099% of the sample.

This chain is built from TRBV2 and TRBJ2-6, with TRBD2 perhaps the D gene, on 5 matching bases. The sequence derives from a man younger than 30 in good health. Sequencing was performed on naive CD4+ T cells from blood. The cell subset or site label corresponds to: true naive CD4+ T cells. Here is the DNA: TGTGCCAGCAACCTCCGGGGATCCGGGGCCAACGTCCTGACTTTC. This yields the protein CASNLRGSGANVLTF.